This TCR beta chain was obtained from a study of blood T cell repertoires in COVID-19. The overall study: Both acute and convalescent COVID-19 samples were obtained from the United States, Italy and Spain.

Methods used by the authors: Amplifying reference gene primers gave estimates of nucleated cell counts. The table came from immunoSEQ multiplex PCR; TCRdb's copy has only in-frame clones and leaves some out. V and J calls and clone size are as listed in that table; D and trimming were resolved from the DNA. The sample gives about 190,000 clones, roughly nine tenths of which show up once; 0.95% to 1.3% is in the top ten. This CDR3 comprises 14 residues. V trimming: 6 bases; J trimming: 8 bases; junction bases outside the gene matches: 8. Germline V lookup: CDR1 MNHEY, CDR2 SVGAGI. Sequencing was performed on peripheral blood. The chain is built from TRBV6-5 and TRBJ1-4; 8 bases are shared with TRBD1. The sequence derives from a man in his thirties or forties with acute or convalescent COVID-19. The CDR3 nucleotides are TGTGCCAGCAGCATCTCAGGGGGCGGCGAAAAACTGTTTTTT. This gives the protein CASSISGGGEKLFF.